This entry lists 7 T cell receptor beta chains sequenced from one sample in a study of T cell responses to AZD1222 COVID-19 vaccine. Using immunoSEQ multiplex PCR, the repertoire was profiled, and TCRdb retains in-frame clones only, with some absent. The sample has some 160,000 clones, 85% to 95% seen once; the top ten hold 0.9%. Here the sequenced sample was peripheral blood, taken on day 0 of AZD1222 vaccination. Receptors originate from an adult in good health.

The V call is TRBV11-1, the J call TRBJ1-1; D is unclear. This CDR3 is 14 amino acids long. Germline V gene lookup returns CDR1 SGHAT and CDR2 FQDESV (reference sequence). Trimming cost V 3 bases and J 5 bases, with 13 bases left between them. The CDR3 DNA is TGTGCCAGCAGCTTGAGGAGACCGGGGACTGAAGCTTTCTTT. Amino acids: CASSLRRPGTEAFF.

This clone was observed once. This chain links TRBV13 with TRBJ2-5; 9 bases line up with TRBD1. The V gene's germline CDR1 is PRHDT and CDR2 FYEKMQ (reference sequence). The CDR3 totals 16 residues. Trimming at V came to 4 bases and at J to 2 bases, leaving 8 bases not matched to a gene. The CDR3 loop reads CASSSPGTGLQETQYF. The CDR3 DNA is TGTGCCAGCAGCTCACCCGGGACAGGGCTTCAAGAGACCCAGTACTTC. Combining the CDR3 with reference TRBV13 and TRBJ2-5 gives the whole variable domain AAGVIQSPRHLIKEKRETATLKCYPIPRHDTVYWYQQGPGQDPQFLISFYEKMQSDKGSIPDRFSAQQFSDYHSELNMSSLELGDSALYFCASSSPGTGLQETQYFGPGTRLLVL.

The chain couples TRBV28 to TRBJ1-6; 7 bases align to TRBD1. Trimming removed 5 bases from V and 3 bases from J; junction bases left unmatched: 10. The CDR3 has 17 residues. Per the germline V gene, CDR1 is MDHEN and CDR2 is SYDVKM. This chain's CDR3 is CASSPYPRDSYNSPLHF. CDR3 sequence (DNA): TGTGCCAGCAGTCCCTACCCCCGGGACAGCTATAATTCACCCCTCCACTTT.

The chain combines TRBV29-1 with TRBJ2-7, with a possible D match to TRBD2 (7 bases). Germline CDR1 is SQVTM and CDR2 is ANQGSEA. V dropped 5 bases and J dropped 2 bases, with 19 bases sitting between them. The CDR3 loop spans 15 amino acids. The CDR3, as DNA: TGCAGCGTTAGACGGGCGGGGGCCCCAACCTACGAGCAGTACTTC. Its protein is CSVRRAGAPTYEQYF.

The rearrangement uses TRBV11-1 and TRBJ2-2; weak D call: TRBD1 (6 bases). CDR3 length: 19 amino acids. Germline-derived CDR1 and CDR2 are SGHAT and FQDESV (reference sequence). The ends were cut back, 0 bases at V and 6 bases at J, with 23 bases in the middle. Here the CDR3 reads CASSLARWYGQSFPGELFF. The CDR3 nucleotides are TGTGCCAGCAGCTTAGCGCGATGGTATGGACAGAGTTTTCCCGGGGAGCTGTTTTTT.

This chain links TRBV7-5 with TRBJ2-1; TRBD2 reflects the table's D call only, with no check against the DNA. TRBV7-5 counts as a pseudogene. The CDR3 loop spans 17 amino acids. CDR3 DNA: TGTGCCAGAAGCTTAGAGGTGGGACTAGCGTGGTACAATGAGCAGTTCTTC. Its translation: CARSLEVGLAWYNEQFF.

This chain links TRBV30 with TRBJ2-3, with D tentatively TRBD2 (6 bases). Trimming left V 0 bases short and J 6 bases short, with 7 bases between. Germline assignment: CDR1 GTSNPN and CDR2 SVGIG (reference sequence). The CDR3 runs to 12 residues. CDR3 loop: CAWSVGGDTQYF. The CDR3, as DNA: TGTGCCTGGAGTGTAGGAGGGGATACGCAGTATTTT.